A single sample gave rise to the 29 T cell receptor beta chains below, sequenced in a study of T cells after posttransplantation cyclophosphamide. A marrow graft followed busulfan-fludarabine conditioning, with cyclophosphamide on days +3 and +4. Clones were read by immunoSEQ multiplex PCR, and TCRdb kept only the in-frame ones, dropping some. The sample yields 7,500 to 10,000 clones, about four fifths seen once. The material was PBMCs, obtained roughly 2,000 days after a stem cell transplant with posttransplant cyclophosphamide. The receptors stem from a female patient aged 35-55 years who received an allogeneic stem cell transplant from a related donor, was CMV-positive, and had no GVHD. The graft donor may have contributed some T cells.

The gene calls are TRBV28 and TRBJ2-7, with TRBD1 matching 10 bases. CDR3 length: 15 residues. The V and J ends lost 6 bases and 7 bases, in that order; junction bases with no gene match: 12. From germline, CDR1 is MDHEN and CDR2 SYDVKM. The CDR3 DNA is TGTGCCAGCAGCACGACAGGGGGCGCCTTGGGGGAGCAGTACTTC. It specifies CASSTTGGALGEQYF. The full variable domain, its missing parts supplied by reference TRBV28 and TRBJ2-7, is DVKVTQSSRYLVKRTGEKVFLECVQDMDHENMFWYRQDPGLGLRLIYFSYDVKMKEKGDIPEGYSVSREKKERFSLILESASTNQTSMYLCASSTTGGALGEQYFGPGTRLTVT.

The V gene is TRBV11-3, the J gene TRBJ2-3, with D tentatively TRBD1 (5 bases). The CDR3 totals 18 residues. Trimming pared 1 base from V and 3 bases from J, leaving 20 bases between. Germline-derived CDR1 and CDR2 are SGHNT and YENEEA. The DNA of the CDR3 is TGTGCCAGCAGCTTAGGAAGATCGACGGGCAGGGCGACAGATACGCAGTATTTT. Its protein product is CASSLGRSTGRATDTQYF.

This chain joins TRBV4-2 and TRBJ2-2; D possibly corresponds to TRBD1 (6 bases). The CDR3 sequence is 16 residues long. The germline V gene encodes CDR1 LGHNA and CDR2 YNFKEQ. The V gene lost 3 bases and the J gene lost 4 bases, with 15 bases spanning the gap. The CDR3 DNA is TGTGCCAGCAGCCATCGAGGCAGGGGCAGCACCGGGGAGCTGTTTTTT. As protein: CASSHRGRGSTGELFF.

This chain links TRBV7-8 with TRBJ1-6; 10 bases line up with TRBD1. The CDR3 spans 15 residues. In germline, CDR1 is SGHVS, CDR2 FQNEAQ. Trimming removed 4 bases from V and 9 bases from J; junction bases left unmatched: 6. CDR3 in DNA: TGTGCCAGCAGCTCACGACAGGGGGCAGGTTCACCCCTCCACTTT. This sequence encodes CASSSRQGAGSPLHF.

The CDR3 DNA reads TGTGCCAGCAGCTTAGACAGTTCTCGGAACACAGATACGCAGTATTTT. Its protein product is CASSLDSSRNTDTQYF. The rearrangement uses TRBV7-2 and TRBJ2-3; D call uncertain. Germline assignment: CDR1 SGHTA and CDR2 FQGNSA. This CDR3 is 16 amino acids long. V lost 1 base, J lost 2 bases, and 13 bases lay in between.

The chain is built from TRBV11-2 and TRBJ2-3; the D gene is possibly TRBD1 (5 bases). CDR3 length: 15 residues. V was trimmed by 1 base and J by 4 bases, leaving 12 bases between them. Germline lookup yields CDR1 SGHAT and CDR2 FQNNGV. The CDR3 DNA sequence: TGTGCCAGCAGCTTAGTTCAGGGTCCCCCAGATACGCAGTATTTT. As protein: CASSLVQGPPDTQYF.

This clone was counted once. The chain has TRBV4-1 and TRBJ2-7, with D unclear. CDR1 is MGHRA and CDR2 is YSYEKL in the germline V gene. The CDR3 has 16 residues. V gave up 1 base and J gave up 1 base, with 14 bases separating them. The CDR3 loop reads CASSQGQGPGSYEQYF. CDR3 bases: TGCGCCAGCAGCCAAGGTCAAGGCCCCGGGTCCTACGAGCAGTACTTC.

The chain is built from TRBV5-1 and TRBJ1-1; the match to TRBD1 covers 10 bases. Trimming took 4 bases from V and 6 from J; bases not matched to a gene: 6. This CDR3 region has 14 residues. Germline-derived CDR1 and CDR2 are SGHRS and YFSETQ. The CDR3: CASSLSDRGPEAFF. The DNA of the CDR3 is TGCGCCAGCAGCCTATCAGACAGGGGGCCTGAAGCTTTCTTT.

The J gene is TRBJ2-7, the V gene TRBV5-6, with D possibly TRBD2 on 5 matching bases. The CDR3 contains 16 residues. Germline V gene sequence: CDR1 SGHDT, CDR2 YYEEEE. V lost 4 bases and J lost 2, with 19 bases in between. The CDR3 loop is CASSEDASGIPYEQYF. DNA of the CDR3: TGTGCCAGCAGCGAAGATGCATCGGGGATTCCCTACGAGCAGTACTTC.

CDR3 sequence: CASSRTGTSGGAWNEQFF. CDR3 nucleotides: TGTGCCAGCAGTAGAACCGGGACTAGCGGGGGTGCTTGGAATGAGCAGTTCTTC. The V gene is TRBV28, the J gene TRBJ2-1; 14 bases fit TRBD2. Unmatched junction bases numbered 13, after V lost 5 bases and J lost 7 bases. The CDR3 totals 18 residues. The germline gives CDR1 MDHEN, CDR2 SYDVKM.

This clone occurred once. The rearrangement uses TRBV7-2 and TRBJ1-5, with a tentative D call TRBD1 (5 bases). This CDR3 spans 16 amino acids. Looked up from germline, CDR1 is SGHTA and CDR2 is FQGNSA. Trimming removed 5 bases from V and 8 bases from J, with 22 bases in between. CDR3 loop: CASSRGVTGWEEPQHF. The DNA of the CDR3 is TGTGCCAGCAGCCGGGGGGTAACAGGCTGGGAGGAGCCCCAGCATTTT.

V gene TRBV4-2 combines with J gene TRBJ1-2; tentative D call: TRBD1 (5 bases). V dropped 3 bases and J dropped 1 base, with 9 bases sitting between them. Germline assignment: CDR1 LGHNA and CDR2 YNFKEQ. CDR3 size: 14 residues. CDR3 sequence (DNA): TGTGCCAGCAGCCAGGGCAGGGATAACTATGGCTACACCTTC. Its translation: CASSQGRDNYGYTF.

Remarks on this clone: Because the CDR3 is missing its conserved closing phenylalanine or tryptophan, this is likely a read error. The chain is built from TRBV29-1 and TRBJ2-3; 10 nucleotides line up with TRBD2. Germline V CDR1 and CDR2: SQVTM, ANQGSEA. The CDR3 totals 20 residues. V trimming: 4 bases; J trimming: 2 bases; junction bases outside the gene matches: 21. CDR3 region: CSVAGSVVVAGGPPTDTQYL. CDR3 DNA sequence: TGCAGCGTTGCAGGGTCGGTTGTAGTAGCGGGGGGCCCCCCCACAGATACGCAGTATCTT.

This clone appeared a few times. Other DNA sequences within the sample encode an identical CDR3. The CDR3 reads CASSLSGSSYEQYF. The DNA of the CDR3 is TGTGCCAGCAGCTTAAGTGGCAGCTCCTACGAGCAGTACTTC. The gene calls are TRBV7-3 and TRBJ2-7; D is undetermined. V was clipped by 1 base and J by 0 bases, with 7 bases between them. The germline gives CDR1 SGHTA, CDR2 FQGTGA. This CDR3 is 14 amino acids long.

This chain connects TRBV19 to TRBJ2-5; TRBD1 matches 7 bases. The V and J ends lost 5 bases and 4 bases, in that order; junction bases with no gene match: 4. This CDR3 spans 13 amino acids. Germline CDR1 reads LNHDA; CDR2 reads SQIVND (reference sequence). In DNA, the CDR3 is TGTGCCAGTAGTTCGACAGGGATAGAGACCCAGTACTTC. Protein product: CASSSTGIETQYF.

Turning to this clone: At one end the junction does not follow the germline gene, possibly because of a read error. The genes are TRBV6-1 and TRBJ2-7, with D perhaps matching TRBD1 (5 bases). CDR1 is MNHNS, CDR2 SASEGT, per germline. The CDR3 spans 15 residues. The CDR3 DNA reads TGTGCCGGCAGTGAGGCGCTCAATAGGGGCTACGAGCAGTACTTC. Translation: CAGSEALNRGYEQYF.

CDR3 region: CASSSLQPPYGYTF. The DNA for the CDR3 is TGTGCCAGCAGCTCCTTACAGCCTCCCTATGGCTACACCTTC. The chain employs TRBV7-3 and TRBJ1-2; D is uncertain. CDR3 length: 14 residues. Germline CDR1 is SGHTA and CDR2 is FQGTGA. The ends were cut back, 4 bases at V and 4 bases at J, with 13 bases in the middle.

The chain has TRBV9 and TRBJ2-7, with 10 nucleotides matching TRBD1. The V gene's germline CDR1 is SGDLS and CDR2 YYNGEE. V lost 0 bases and J lost 4; bases outside the gene matches: 7. CDR3 size: 16 residues. The CDR3 sequence is CASSVAGDRGRYEQYF. CDR3 sequence (DNA): TGTGCCAGCAGCGTAGCTGGGGACAGGGGTCGATACGAGCAGTACTTC.

CDR3: CASSLAGTGGNEQYF. The CDR3 coding sequence is TGCGCCAGCAGCTTGGCCGGGACAGGGGGTAACGAGCAGTACTTC. This chain links TRBV5-1 with TRBJ2-7, with 11 bases that match TRBD1. After removal of 0 bases from V and 5 bases from J, the junction contained 4 bases not matched to a gene. The CDR3 length is 15 residues. Germline CDR1 and CDR2: SGHRS and YFSETQ.

This chain connects TRBV11-2 to TRBJ2-5; D gene uncertain. Germline CDR1 is SGHAT and CDR2 is FQNNGV. Trimming removed 0 bases at V and 1 base at J, with 9 bases between. The CDR3 is 15 residues long. CDR3 sequence: CASSLDPLFQETQYF. CDR3 sequence (DNA): TGTGCCAGCAGCTTAGATCCCCTTTTCCAAGAGACCCAGTACTTC.

This clone has a single count. This chain joins TRBV5-1 and TRBJ1-2, with D perhaps matching TRBD1 (5 bases). Germline CDR1 is SGHRS and CDR2 is YFSETQ. CDR3 size: 12 residues. Trimming pared 4 bases from V and 6 bases from J, leaving 10 bases between. CDR3 nucleotides: TGCGCCAGCAGCCGGGAGACAGATGGCTACACCTTC. Its protein product is CASSRETDGYTF.

V and J are TRBV15 and TRBJ2-1, with D perhaps TRBD2 (5 bases). The CDR3 consists of 15 residues. Germline loops: CDR1 LNHNV, CDR2 YYDKDF (reference sequence). Between the trimmed V and J ends, which lost 0 bases and 12 bases, there was a span of 18 bases. The CDR3 bases are TGTGCCACCAGCAGAGATTTCATGGCGGGCCCCACGCAGTTCTTC. Its translation: CATSRDFMAGPTQFF.

The genes are TRBV9 and TRBJ1-3; 10 positions agree with TRBD1. The length of the CDR3 is 17 residues. V shed 4 bases and J 4 bases; nucleotides not matched to a gene: 11. Germline loops: CDR1 SGDLS, CDR2 YYNGEE. CDR3: CASSPHTTGGEGNTIYF. The CDR3 DNA sequence: TGTGCCAGCAGCCCCCACACGACAGGGGGCGAAGGAAACACCATATATTTT. Full variable domain (rest looked up from reference TRBV9 and TRBJ1-3): DSGVTQTPKHLITATGQRVTLRCSPRSGDLSVYWYQQSLDQGLQFLIQYYNGEERAKGNILERFSAQQFPDLHSELNLSSLELGDSALYFCASSPHTTGGEGNTIYFGEGSWLTVV.

The rearrangement uses TRBV5-1 and TRBJ2-1; D call uncertain. This CDR3 has 15 amino acids. Germline values: CDR1 SGHRS, CDR2 YFSETQ. V was pared by 4 bases and J by 4 bases, with 15 bases between. For the CDR3, the DNA is TGCGCCAGCAGCGGGTGGGCCTCCTCTTACAATGAGCAGTTCTTC. Translated: CASSGWASSYNEQFF. The whole variable domain, filled in from reference TRBV5-1 and TRBJ2-1, reads KAGVTQTPRYLIKTRGQQVTLSCSPISGHRSVSWYQQTPGQGLQFLFEYFSETQRNKGNFPGRFSGRQFSNSRSEMNVSTLELGDSALYLCASSGWASSYNEQFFGPGTRLTVL.

This clone turned up a few times. V and J are TRBV28 and TRBJ1-5, with 9 bases that match TRBD1. Germline-derived CDR1 and CDR2 are MDHEN and SYDVKM. Germline trimming cut 10 bases from V and 6 bases from J; bases unmatched to any gene: 10. The length of the CDR3 is 14 residues. The DNA for the CDR3 is TGTGCCACTCAGCTGGGACAGGGCTCTCAGCCCCAGCATTTT. Amino acid sequence: CATQLGQGSQPQHF.

The genes are TRBV19 and TRBJ2-2; 8 nucleotides align to TRBD1. Per the germline V gene, CDR1 is LNHDA and CDR2 is SQIVND (reference sequence). CDR3 length: 16 amino acids. V shed 3 bases, J shed 2 bases, and the junction held 5 bases outside the gene matches. For the CDR3, the DNA is TGTGCCAGTAGTATCCGGACAGGGCTCAACACCGGGGAGCTGTTTTTT. Translation gives CASSIRTGLNTGELFF.

This rearrangement joins TRBV2 to TRBJ1-3; D may be TRBD1 (5 bases). CDR1 and CDR2 from the germline V gene are SNHLY and FYNNEI. The CDR3 has 14 residues. V was cut by 7 bases and J by 4 bases, with 14 bases left in between. The CDR3 region is CASKVRGSGNTIYF. For the CDR3, the DNA is TGTGCCAGCAAGGTTAGGGGATCCGGAAACACCATATATTTT.

This chain links TRBV2 with TRBJ2-1; 7 positions agree with TRBD2. V gave up 3 bases and J gave up 0 bases; unmatched junction bases: 2. The CDR3 loop spans 15 amino acids. Germline V CDR1 and CDR2: SNHLY, FYNNEI. CDR3 region: CASSEGTISYNEQFF. Written as DNA, the CDR3 is TGTGCCAGCAGTGAGGGGACTATCTCCTACAATGAGCAGTTCTTC.

This clone was counted only a few times. The chain couples TRBV19 to TRBJ1-1; 10 bases line up with TRBD1. The germline gives CDR1 LNHDA, CDR2 SQIVND (reference sequence). V gave up 3 bases and J gave up 4 bases; unmatched junction bases: 2. CDR3 length: 14 residues. The CDR3 reads CASSIRTGGTEAFF. CDR3 bases: TGTGCCAGTAGTATCAGGACAGGGGGCACTGAAGCTTTCTTT.